Shown below are 10 T cell receptor beta chains from a single sample sequenced in a study of CD8 T cells in Susac syndrome. cDNA came from approximately 0.5 to 1 ug RNA primed by random hexamers. TCRdb ran MiXCR on the immunoSEQ multiplex PCR reads and lists one entry per CDR3 protein. The data hold some 160,000 distinct CDR3 sequences, with about 92% observed a single time. Material: CD4+ T cells from PBMCs. Receptor source: a human donor in good health.

The chain employs TRBV20-1 and TRBJ2-2; TRBD2 matches 10 bases. Germline V lookup: CDR1 DFQATT, CDR2 SNEGSKA (reference sequence). The CDR3 is made up of 14 amino acids. The ends lost 2 bases at V and 6 bases at J; junction bases unmatched: 3. In nucleotides, the CDR3 is TGCAGTGCTAGACTAGCGGGAGTTGCCGGGGAGCTGTTTTTT. Its protein is CSARLAGVAGELFF.

The CDR3 sequence: CASRRGDNQPQHF. Written as DNA, the CDR3 is TGCGCCAGCAGGAGAGGGGACAATCAGCCCCAGCATTTT. The V and J genes are TRBV5-1 and TRBJ1-5; the D gene is possibly TRBD1 (5 bases). The V end was cut by 5 bases, the J end by 3 bases, with 9 bases between. CDR3 size: 13 residues. Germline CDR1 and CDR2: SGHRS and YFSETQ.

The CDR3 here is CSAIHSGQGANTGELFF. CDR3 nucleotide sequence: TGCAGTGCCATACACTCGGGACAGGGAGCGAACACCGGGGAGCTGTTTTTT. The J gene is TRBJ2-2, the V gene TRBV20-1; 9 bases are shared with TRBD1. CDR3 length: 17 amino acids. Losses at the gene ends were 6 bases for V and 0 bases for J; bases not matched to a gene: 11. Germline-derived CDR1 and CDR2 are DFQATT and SNEGSKA (reference sequence).

This chain links TRBV7-2 with TRBJ1-5; D remains unclear. V gave up 5 bases and J gave up 1 base, with 12 bases separating them. Per germline, CDR1 SGHTA and CDR2 FQGNSA. The CDR3 runs 15 residues. The CDR3 sequence is CASSTSRGSNQPQHF. The CDR3 DNA sequence: TGTGCCAGCAGCACGAGCCGGGGAAGCAATCAGCCCCAGCATTTT.

This clonotype was found once. The chain carries TRBV18 and TRBJ2-1, with D maybe TRBD1 (6 bases). The CDR3 runs to 13 residues. Germline loops: CDR1 KGHSH, CDR2 LQKENI. V lost 0 bases to trimming and J lost 12 bases, with 12 bases between them. The CDR3 loop reads CASSPPSGDAQFF. The CDR3 DNA is TGTGCCAGCTCACCACCGTCAGGGGATGCGCAGTTCTTC.

This sequence joins TRBV6-2 or TRBV6-3 and TRBJ2-7; the D call may be TRBD1 or TRBD2 (5 bases each). Germline-derived CDR1 and CDR2 are MNHEY and SVGEGT. Trimming pared 7 bases from V and 0 bases from J, leaving 10 bases between. The CDR3 has 13 residues. CDR3 coding DNA: TGTGCCAGCACCGGGACCGGCTCCTACGAGCAGTACTTC. This encodes CASTGTGSYEQYF.

Only one count was recorded for this clonotype. The chain employs TRBV12-5 and TRBJ2-7; D possibly corresponds to TRBD2 (6 bases). The CDR3 covers 11 residues. Germline V gives CDR1 LGHNT, CDR2 FRNRAP. V lost 3 bases and J lost 9, with 9 bases in between. The CDR3 is CASGFAGSQYF. In DNA form, the CDR3 reads TGTGCTAGTGGTTTTGCGGGGTCGCAGTACTTC.

This clonotype appeared a single time. V gene TRBV29-1 combines with J gene TRBJ2-2; TRBD1 might be the D (6 bases). The CDR3 extends over 15 amino acids. Germline V gene data show CDR1 as SQVTM and CDR2 as ANQGSEA. Trimming left V 2 bases short and J 1 base short, with 11 bases between. CDR3 sequence: CSVELAGENTGELFF. The CDR3 DNA reads as TGCAGCGTTGAATTGGCAGGGGAGAACACCGGGGAGCTGTTTTTT.

V and J are TRBV20-1 and TRBJ2-7; 9 bases fit TRBD2. This CDR3 region has 13 residues. Germline values: CDR1 DFQATT, CDR2 SNEGSKA (reference sequence). Germline trimming cut 3 bases from V and 0 bases from J; bases unmatched to any gene: 0. DNA for the CDR3: TGCAGTGCTAGTAGCGGGAGCTCCTACGAGCAGTACTTC. The encoded protein is CSASSGSSYEQYF.

The V and J genes are TRBV6-6 and TRBJ2-7; tentative D call: TRBD2 (7 bases). The CDR3 consists of 12 residues. Trimming stripped 5 bases from V and 6 bases from J, with 11 bases between. Per the germline V gene, CDR1 is MNHNY and CDR2 is SVGAGI (reference sequence). This CDR3 is CASSRGAGEQYF. The CDR3 DNA sequence: TGTGCCAGCAGTCGGGGGGCGGGCGAGCAGTACTTC.